The subject of this entry is one T cell receptor beta chain. This entry comes from a study of T-cell memory formation after mild COVID-19. TCRdb analysed the 5' RACE reads with MiXCR anew, one entry per CDR3 protein. The table includes just under 350,000 distinct CDR3 sequences, roughly 13% detected once. This TCR derives from a man in his late teens or twenties who had mild COVID-19 (a few samples of this study predate the infection). Cell type and time point are not known. The material sequenced was PBMCs or a T cell subset sorted from them (not recorded which).

CDR3 loop: CASSFSAKNIQYF. DNA of the CDR3: TGTGCCAGCAGTTTCTCAGCCAAAAACATTCAGTACTTC. This chain links TRBV12-3 or TRBV12-4 with TRBJ2-4, with D hard to call. The CDR3 loop spans 13 amino acids. V shed 3 bases and J shed 0 bases, with 3 bases lying between them.